The entry below gives a single TCR beta chain sequence along with its context. What it binds is not known. This sample is drawn from a study of T cell repertoires in cytomegalovirus infection. Whole-study results and caveats: What dominated the ex vivo response were HLA-C-restricted CMV-specific TCR beta clonotypes. There were carriers of CMV plus the relevant HLA, and cumulative public TCR beta family frequency identified them.

A single record per CDR3 protein comes from TCRdb applying MiXCR to the reads. Of around 69,000 distinct CDR3 sequences listed, roughly 28% are singletons. In germline, CDR1 is SNHLY, CDR2 FYNNEI. V trimming: 2 bases; J trimming: 0 bases; junction bases outside the gene matches: 9. The CDR3 is made up of 19 amino acids. V is TRBV2 and J is TRBJ2-4, with 11 bases fitting TRBD2. The sequencing used CD8+ T cells from cultured PBMCs, collected from culture after CMV antigen stimulation. The sequence was collected from a human donor in good health (CMV status not recorded). Some clones in this sample may be carry-over from other donors' samples. The CDR3 loop is CASSERGTSGVLAKNIQYF. CDR3 nucleotides: TGTGCCAGCAGTGAAAGGGGGACTAGCGGAGTACTAGCCAAAAACATTCAGTACTTC.